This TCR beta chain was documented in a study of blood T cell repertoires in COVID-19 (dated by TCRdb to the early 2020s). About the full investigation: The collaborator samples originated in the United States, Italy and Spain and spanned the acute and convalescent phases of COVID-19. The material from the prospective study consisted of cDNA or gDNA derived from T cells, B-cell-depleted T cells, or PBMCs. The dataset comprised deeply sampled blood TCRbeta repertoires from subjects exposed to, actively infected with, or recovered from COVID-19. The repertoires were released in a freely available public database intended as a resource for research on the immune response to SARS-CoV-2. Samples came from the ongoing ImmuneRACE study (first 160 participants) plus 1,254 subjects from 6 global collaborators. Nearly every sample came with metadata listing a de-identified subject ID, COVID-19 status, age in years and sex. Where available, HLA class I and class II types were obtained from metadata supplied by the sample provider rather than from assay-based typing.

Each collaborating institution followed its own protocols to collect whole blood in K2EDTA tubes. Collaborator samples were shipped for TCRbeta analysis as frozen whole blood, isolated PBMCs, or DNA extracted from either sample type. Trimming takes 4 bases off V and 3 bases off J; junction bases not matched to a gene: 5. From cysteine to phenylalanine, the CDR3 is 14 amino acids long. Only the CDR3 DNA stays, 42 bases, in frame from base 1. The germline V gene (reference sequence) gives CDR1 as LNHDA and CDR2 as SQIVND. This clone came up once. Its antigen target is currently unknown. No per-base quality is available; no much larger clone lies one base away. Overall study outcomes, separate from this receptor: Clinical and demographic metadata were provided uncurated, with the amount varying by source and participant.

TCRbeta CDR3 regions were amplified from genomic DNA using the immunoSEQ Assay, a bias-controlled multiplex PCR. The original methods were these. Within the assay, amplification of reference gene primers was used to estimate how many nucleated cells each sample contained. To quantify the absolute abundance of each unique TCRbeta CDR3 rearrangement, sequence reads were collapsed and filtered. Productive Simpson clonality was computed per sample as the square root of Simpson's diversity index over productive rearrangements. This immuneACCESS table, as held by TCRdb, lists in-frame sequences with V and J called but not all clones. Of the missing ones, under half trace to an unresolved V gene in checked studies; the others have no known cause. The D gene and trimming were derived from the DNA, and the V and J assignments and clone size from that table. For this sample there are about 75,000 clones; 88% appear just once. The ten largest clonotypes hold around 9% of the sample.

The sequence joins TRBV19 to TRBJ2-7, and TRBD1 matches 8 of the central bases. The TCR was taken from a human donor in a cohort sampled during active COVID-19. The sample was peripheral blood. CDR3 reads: CASSNRDRNYEQYF. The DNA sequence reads TGTGCCAGTAGTAACCGGGACAGGAACTACGAGCAGTACTTC.